These 14 T cell receptor beta chains were sequenced from one sample in a study of Ad26.COV2.S vaccination and SARS-CoV-2 variants. Treatment denoted: 15 to 20 received Ad26.COV2.S at low or high dose, single or two shots; about 5 received placebo; per-sample allocation not given. Following the first vaccine or placebo injection, samples were taken on day 63. Clones were sequenced by immunoSEQ multiplex PCR, and TCRdb holds only the in-frame ones, with some missing. The top ten clones hold 1.5% to 2% of a sample with 350,000 to 450,000 clones, approximately 91% of them seen once. Sequenced here: peripheral blood, sampled in a trial of Ad26.COV2.S vaccine versus placebo. These receptors were collected from a person between 18 and 65 years old who received the Ad26.COV2.S COVID-19 vaccine or a placebo.

CDR3 nucleotide sequence: TGCGCCAGCAGCAGAACAGGGGGCGCGTTTCAAGAGACCCAGTACTTC. Its protein is CASSRTGGAFQETQYF. The V gene is TRBV5-1, the J gene TRBJ2-5; 9 positions match TRBD1. Germline values: CDR1 SGHRS, CDR2 YFSETQ. With 4 bases clipped from V and 2 bases from J, the junction kept 9 bases outside the gene matches. The CDR3 has 16 amino acids.

This rearrangement joins TRBV30 to TRBJ2-7; D is perhaps TRBD2 (6 bases). Germline V gene data show CDR1 as GTSNPN and CDR2 as SVGIG (reference sequence). CDR3 size: 15 residues. Trimming pared 0 bases from V and 3 bases from J, leaving 15 bases between. CDR3 coding DNA: TGTGCCTGGAGTGTAACGGCTAGCGCAAGCTACGAGCAGTACTTC. This encodes CAWSVTASASYEQYF.

The rearrangement links TRBV5-1 to TRBJ2-1, with 9 bases fitting TRBD2. Trimming took 0 bases from V and 3 from J; bases not matched to a gene: 4. The germline gives CDR1 SGHRS, CDR2 YFSETQ. The CDR3 has 16 amino acids. CDR3 nucleotides: TGCGCCAGCAGCTTGGTAGCGGGAGAGAACTACAATGAGCAGTTCTTC. Residues: CASSLVAGENYNEQFF.

The chain couples TRBV30 to TRBJ1-2; tentative D call: TRBD1 (6 bases). V was pared by 1 base and J by 4 bases, with 10 bases between. The CDR3 totals 13 residues. Germline values: CDR1 GTSNPN, CDR2 SVGIG (reference sequence). The CDR3 spells CAWSATGAYGYTF. CDR3 DNA: TGTGCCTGGAGTGCGACAGGAGCCTATGGCTACACCTTC.

The chain recombines TRBV3-1 (or the pseudogene TRBV3-2) with TRBJ1-1; 9 bases map to TRBD1. In germline, CDR1 is LGHDT, CDR2 YNNKEL (reference sequence). The V gene end was trimmed by 1 base and the J gene end by 10 bases; junction bases not matched to a gene: 4. The CDR3 spans 13 residues. As DNA, the CDR3 is TGTGCCAGCAGCCAAGGAGACAGGGGGGGAGCTTTCTTT. Translated: CASSQGDRGGAFF.

This chain connects TRBV30 to TRBJ1-2; D is perhaps TRBD1 (5 bases). This CDR3 has 13 amino acids. The V end lost 1 base, the J end lost 8 bases, and 14 bases lay between the germline ends. CDR1 and CDR2 from the germline V gene are GTSNPN and SVGIG (reference sequence). The CDR3 sequence is CAWSAVGTWGYTF. CDR3 sequence (DNA): TGTGCCTGGAGTGCAGTGGGGACCTGGGGCTACACCTTC.

The CDR3 coding sequence is TGTGCCAGCAGCCAAGGGGGACAGGGCTTCTACGAGCAGTACTTC. Amino acids: CASSQGGQGFYEQYF. The chain joins TRBV3-1 (or the pseudogene TRBV3-2) to TRBJ2-7; 9 bases fit TRBD1. From germline, CDR1 is LGHDT and CDR2 YNNKEL (reference sequence). CDR3 length: 15 amino acids. Trimming took 1 base from V and 3 from J; bases not matched to a gene: 4.

The chain carries TRBV7-2 and TRBJ1-2, with unresolved D. Trimming took 3 bases from V and 3 from J, leaving 11 bases between them. The CDR3 sequence is 14 residues long. CDR1 is SGHTA, CDR2 FQGNSA, per germline. The CDR3 sequence is CASSFRSGDYGYTF. For the CDR3, the DNA is TGTGCCAGCAGCTTTCGTAGCGGAGACTATGGCTACACCTTC.

The chain recombines TRBV5-6 with TRBJ2-7; D unclear. The germline V gene has CDR1 SGHDT and CDR2 YYEEEE. With 0 bases removed from V and 1 base from J, the gap between germline ends came to 5 bases. This CDR3 has 13 residues. The CDR3 bases are TGTGCCAGCAGCTTGGACCTTTCCTACGAGCAGTACTTC. Translated, it gives CASSLDLSYEQYF.

The rearrangement uses TRBV6-5 and TRBJ2-7; D uncertain. This CDR3 region has 11 residues. The germline V gene has CDR1 MNHEY and CDR2 SVGAGI. V was shortened by 4 bases and J by 2 bases, with 3 bases between the two germline ends. In nucleotides, the CDR3 is TGTGCCAGCAGTTCAACCTACGAGCAGTACTTC. This codes for CASSSTYEQYF.

The chain links TRBV7-9 to TRBJ2-1, with D tentatively TRBD2 (5 bases). CDR3 length equals 12 residues. The V and J ends lost 3 bases and 9 bases respectively, with 9 bases between them. CDR1 is SEHNR and CDR2 is FQNEAQ in the germline V gene (reference sequence). The CDR3 DNA is TGTGCCAGCAGCTTTAGCGTTGGTGAGCAGTTCTTC. Its protein product is CASSFSVGEQFF.

V usage is TRBV6-2 or TRBV6-3 and J usage is TRBJ2-1, with D possibly TRBD2 on 7 matching bases. The CDR3 contains 14 residues. The germline V gene has CDR1 MNHEY and CDR2 SVGEGT. V shed 2 bases and J shed 9 bases, with 14 bases lying between them. The CDR3 nucleotides read TGTGCCAGCAGTTACAGGGGGGGCGGGAGTGAGCAGTTCTTC. Translation: CASSYRGGGSEQFF.

On this clone: As the CDR3 is not closed by the conserved phenylalanine or tryptophan, this likely results from a read error. No DNA is shown, since the ends of the CDR3 on it are uncertain; the CDR3 is the one TCRdb lists. The chain is built from TRBV30 and TRBJ2-7; TRBD1, the table's D call, was not compared with the DNA. The CDR3 spans 12 amino acids, including both terminal residues. Germline CDR1 is GTSNPN and CDR2 is SVGIG (reference sequence). The CDR3 protein is CAWRGRDRDLRL.

The chain combines TRBV10-1 with TRBJ2-3; D is uncertain. Per germline, CDR1 WNHNN and CDR2 SYGVQD (reference sequence). This CDR3 comprises 13 residues. The V end lost 2 bases, the J end lost 0 bases, and 3 bases lay between the germline ends. CDR3 DNA sequence: TGCGCCAGCAGTGAGCGGAGCACAGATACGCAGTATTTT. Residues: CASSERSTDTQYF.